The 13 T cell receptor beta chains listed next were all sequenced from one sample in a study of radiotherapy plus CTLA-4 blockade in lung cancer. Assay used: immunoSEQ multiplex PCR; TCRdb lists only in-frame clones, some missing. The sample consists of about 95,000 clones, 82% of them appearing once. Here the sequenced sample was peripheral blood, taken from a patient treated with radiotherapy plus ipilimumab. The source is a human donor with non-small cell lung cancer who had a partial response to radiotherapy plus ipilimumab.

This clone was observed once. V and J are TRBV6-1 and TRBJ2-3; no clear D gene. Germline V gene data show CDR1 as MNHNS and CDR2 as SASEGT. Deletions cut 3 bases from V and 3 bases from J, with 10 bases between. This CDR3 is built from 14 residues. CDR3 DNA sequence: TGTGCCAGCAGTGATGCGCCAGCGACAGATACGCAGTATTTT. This gives the protein CASSDAPATDTQYF.

The chain employs TRBV29-1 and TRBJ1-4; the match to TRBD1 covers 8 bases. Trimming at V came to 5 bases and at J to 8 bases, leaving 7 bases not matched to a gene. Looked up from germline, CDR1 is SQVTM and CDR2 is ANQGSEA. The CDR3 spans 13 residues. CDR3 loop: CSVKVRGHEKLFF. CDR3 nucleotides: TGCAGCGTTAAGGTCAGGGGGCACGAAAAACTGTTTTTT.

The chain is built from TRBV5-6 and TRBJ2-2; 9 bases fit TRBD1. V lost 4 bases, J lost 1 base, and 5 bases stayed unmatched. The germline CDR1 and CDR2 sequences are SGHDT and YYEEEE. The CDR3 has 16 residues. The CDR3 DNA follows: TGTGCCAGCAGCCTGCCGGGACAGGGGAACACCGGGGAGCTGTTTTTT. Translation gives CASSLPGQGNTGELFF.

For the CDR3, the DNA is TGTGCCAGCAGCCCGGGCAGGGTAGACGAGCAGTACTTC. Translated: CASSPGRVDEQYF. The chain has TRBV7-6 and TRBJ2-7; D perhaps matches TRBD1 (5 bases). The V end lost 5 bases, the J end lost 5 bases, and 13 bases lay between the germline ends. The CDR3 has 13 amino acids. Germline loops: CDR1 SGHVS, CDR2 FNYEAQ.

The gene calls are TRBV29-1 and TRBJ2-1; TRBD2 agrees at 7 bases. Trimming cost V 4 bases and J 7 bases; bases outside gene matches: 7. Germline values: CDR1 SQVTM, CDR2 ANQGSEA. The CDR3 spans 13 residues. The CDR3 loop is CSVGNGRSNEQFF. The CDR3 coding sequence is TGCAGCGTTGGAAACGGGAGGTCGAATGAGCAGTTCTTC.

This clone was counted once. This rearrangement joins TRBV19 to TRBJ2-5; maybe TRBD1 (6 bases). The J call may be in error: the DNA end matches TRBJ2-7 better. CDR1 and CDR2 (germline): LNHDA, SQIVND (reference sequence). The CDR3 consists of 13 residues. The CDR3 nucleotides read TGTGCCAGTATAGGGCAGGGGAAGGACGAGCAGTACTTC. Encoded protein: CASIGQGKDEQYF.

The CDR3 DNA reads as TGTGCCAGCAGTTTTGGAGGGAGTTCTAATGAGCAGTTCTTC. This codes for CASSFGGSSNEQFF. The genes are TRBV28 and TRBJ2-1; D may be TRBD2 (6 bases). Germline V lookup: CDR1 MDHEN, CDR2 SYDVKM. The V end was cut by 3 bases, the J end by 7 bases, with 13 bases between. CDR3 length: 14 amino acids.

This clone was found a few times. This chain joins TRBV30 and TRBJ1-4; the D gene is possibly TRBD1 (6 bases). Trimming shortened V by 1 base and J by 8 bases, and 11 bases separated the two germline ends. Germline CDR1 reads GTSNPN; CDR2 reads SVGIG (reference sequence). There are 13 residues in the CDR3. Here the CDR3 DNA reads TGTGCCTGGAGTGGGGGGCTCCGAGAAAAACTGTTTTTT. Translation: CAWSGGLREKLFF.

The V call is TRBV5-1, the J call TRBJ2-5; TRBD1 is a possible D gene (5 bases). The CDR3 totals 13 residues. Germline V CDR1 and CDR2: SGHRS, YFSETQ. V lost 0 bases and J lost 4, with 7 bases in between. The CDR3 sequence: CASSLETGETQYF. The DNA of the CDR3 is TGCGCCAGCAGCTTGGAAACAGGAGAGACCCAGTACTTC.

V and J are TRBV2 and TRBJ2-5; 9 bases align to TRBD2. J lost 3 bases, V lost 7 bases, and 15 bases had no gene match. Germline V gene sequence: CDR1 SNHLY, CDR2 FYNNEI. The length of the CDR3 is 17 residues. The CDR3 region has the DNA TGTGCCAGCACCGAATCCGGGCTAGCGGGATGGGAAGAGACCCAGTACTTC. This codes for CASTESGLAGWEETQYF.

The chain recombines TRBV19 with TRBJ2-7, with 9 positions matching TRBD2. The CDR3 loop spans 15 amino acids. The junction had 5 bases not matched to a gene; V was cut back by 5 bases and J by 0 bases. CDR1 and CDR2 from the germline V gene are LNHDA and SQIVND (reference sequence). The CDR3 sequence: CASSPTSGPSYEQYF. The CDR3 DNA is TGTGCCAGTAGTCCTACTAGCGGGCCCTCCTACGAGCAGTACTTC.

V and J are TRBV11-2 and TRBJ1-4; 9 nucleotides match TRBD1. V lost 1 base to trimming and J lost 11 bases; unmatched junction nucleotides: 14. Germline lookup yields CDR1 SGHAT and CDR2 FQNNGV. The CDR3 is 17 amino acids. Written as DNA, the CDR3 is TGTGCCAGCAGCTTAGGTCCGGGACAGGGTATCGCGGAGAAACTGTTTTTT. This gives the protein CASSLGPGQGIAEKLFF.

The chain links TRBV27 to TRBJ2-1, with D possibly matching TRBD2 (6 bases). V lost 5 bases and J 2 bases, leaving 16 bases between the germline ends. The CDR3 totals 16 residues. Looked up from germline, CDR1 is MNHEY and CDR2 is SMNVEV (reference sequence). CDR3 DNA: TGTGCCAGCAGTGATAGCCGGGACTTAACCTACAATGAGCAGTTCTTC. It specifies CASSDSRDLTYNEQFF.